These 20 T cell receptor beta chains were all obtained from the same sample, sequenced in a study of blood T cells in healthy people across ages. Combining a sample-barcoded 5' primer with a J-beta primer mix, a second PCR ran for roughly 6 to 12 cycles. One entry per CDR3 protein results from TCRdb running MiXCR on the 5' RACE reads. Here the sample spans roughly 800,000 distinct CDR3 sequences, more than 20% being singletons. In addition, the sample was reused for a study of T cells of mothers and their children.

Material for sequencing was blood. These receptors all come from a boy aged 5-17 years in good health.

This clonotype came up a few times. V is TRBV10-2 and J is TRBJ2-7; 7 nucleotides match TRBD1. V dropped 6 bases and J dropped 1; count of bases not matched to a gene: 3. This CDR3 contains 13 residues. Germline V lookup: CDR1 WSHSY, CDR2 SAAADI. CDR3 DNA: TGCGCCAGCAGGGGACAGAGTTCCTACGAGCAGTACTTC. Translating gives CASRGQSSYEQYF.

This clonotype was picked up a small number of times. V is TRBV6-2 or TRBV6-3 and J is TRBJ2-2, with 8 bases identical to TRBD2. CDR1 and CDR2 (germline): MNHEY, SVGEGT. This CDR3 contains 16 residues. V trimming: 6 bases; J trimming: 10 bases; junction bases outside the gene matches: 16. The CDR3 coding sequence is TGTGCCAGCAGCCCCGAGCGGGGGCCAGACCCCGCGGAGCTGTTTTTT. Encoded protein: CASSPERGPDPAELFF.

The table lists this clonotype with a few counts. The V call is TRBV15, the J call TRBJ2-7; TRBD1 matches 7 bases. The CDR3 spans 16 residues. The ends lost 0 bases at V and 5 bases at J; junction bases unmatched: 10. Germline-derived CDR1 and CDR2 are LNHNV and YYDKDF (reference sequence). The CDR3 region is CATSRDLADRDDEQYF. CDR3 coding DNA: TGTGCCACCAGCAGAGATCTGGCAGACAGGGACGACGAGCAGTACTTC.

This clonotype turned up a few times. The V and J genes are TRBV7-3 and TRBJ2-3; D may be TRBD2 (5 bases). Trimming removed 5 bases from V and 3 bases from J, with 12 bases in between. CDR3 length equals 14 residues. Germline loops: CDR1 SGHTA, CDR2 FQGTGA. The CDR3 sequence: CASSRGSETDTQYF. DNA of the CDR3: TGTGCCAGCAGCCGCGGGTCGGAGACAGATACGCAGTATTTT.

The chain uses TRBV7-9 and TRBJ2-7; 7 nucleotides agree with TRBD1. Germline V gene data show CDR1 as SEHNR and CDR2 as FQNEAQ (reference sequence). The CDR3 runs 11 residues. J was trimmed by 11 bases and V by 5 bases; bases with no gene match: 6. The chain's CDR3 is CASSGPTGKYF. DNA of the CDR3: TGTGCCAGCAGCGGACCGACAGGGAAGTACTTC.

The chain's CDR3 is CSASTGTGGWYNEQFF. CDR3 in DNA: TGCAGTGCCTCCACCGGGACAGGGGGCTGGTACAATGAGCAGTTCTTC. The rearrangement uses TRBV20-1 and TRBJ2-5, with 12 bases identical to TRBD1. The J call may be faulty, since TRBJ2-1 better matches the DNA end. The CDR3 has 16 amino acids. Germline values: CDR1 DFQATT, CDR2 SNEGSKA (reference sequence).

This chain joins TRBV7-3 and TRBJ2-1, with D possibly TRBD1 on 5 matching bases. This CDR3 is built from 15 residues. Deletions cut 1 base from V and 7 bases from J, with 14 bases between. Germline V lookup: CDR1 SGHTA, CDR2 FQGTGA. The CDR3 is CASSLNAGMLNEQFF. The CDR3 DNA reads as TGTGCCAGCAGCTTAAACGCAGGGATGTTAAATGAGCAGTTCTTC.

The gene calls are TRBV10-3 and TRBJ2-1; the D gene is possibly TRBD2 (5 bases). Germline CDR1 ENHRY, CDR2 SYGVKD. The CDR3 is made up of 17 amino acids. Trimming took off 4 bases at V and 0 bases at J, with 16 bases between the two ends. The chain's CDR3 is CAISGSASPSSYNEQFF. CDR3 DNA sequence: TGTGCCATCAGTGGGTCGGCTAGCCCTAGCTCCTACAATGAGCAGTTCTTC.

The chain has TRBV12-5 and TRBJ2-1; a possible D gene is TRBD1 (5 bases). The length of the CDR3 is 16 residues. V was clipped by 1 base and J by 0 bases, with 10 bases between them. Germline V gene data show CDR1 as LGHNT and CDR2 as FRNRAP. CDR3 residues: CASGLGQPSSYNEQFF. The DNA for the CDR3 is TGTGCTAGTGGTTTGGGACAGCCGAGCTCCTACAATGAGCAGTTCTTC.

The rearrangement links TRBV7-3 to TRBJ2-2, with 9 bases that match TRBD1. CDR3 length: 16 residues. V lost 5 bases to trimming and J lost 3 bases; unmatched junction nucleotides: 7. Germline CDR1 SGHTA, CDR2 FQGTGA. The CDR3, as DNA: TGTGCCAGCAGCCAGGCGGGACAGGGTTACACCGGGGAGCTGTTTTTT. This gives the protein CASSQAGQGYTGELFF.

This clonotype was recorded a few times. This sequence joins TRBV27 and TRBJ2-7; 8 nucleotides match TRBD1. The junction had 7 bases not matched to a gene; V was cut back by 4 bases and J by 2 bases. The germline V gene encodes CDR1 MNHEY and CDR2 SMNVEV (reference sequence). This CDR3 has 15 amino acids. CDR3 DNA sequence: TGTGCCAGCAGTTCGCCGACAGGGGCAGCCTACGAGCAGTACTTC. Translated: CASSSPTGAAYEQYF.

This clonotype was observed many times. As DNA, the CDR3 is TGTGCCAGCAGCCTGCAGGGGAACAATGAGCAGTTCTTC. This translates into CASSLQGNNEQFF. V gene TRBV5-6 combines with J gene TRBJ2-1, with a tentative D call TRBD1 (6 bases). Looked up from germline, CDR1 is SGHDT and CDR2 is YYEEEE. The CDR3 totals 13 residues. V was shortened by 4 bases and J by 5 bases, with 10 bases between the two germline ends.

The rearrangement uses TRBV6-5 and TRBJ2-7; a possible D gene is TRBD1 (6 bases). Trimming took off 2 bases at V and 6 bases at J, with 17 bases between the two ends. The CDR3 extends over 15 amino acids. Germline CDR1 reads MNHEY; CDR2 reads SVGAGI. The CDR3 spells CASSYGTGSSREQYF. The CDR3 nucleotides are TGTGCCAGCAGTTACGGTACAGGGTCTTCCCGCGAGCAGTACTTC.

Points on this clonotype: A much more abundant neighbour one base away suggests this may be a read error. V is TRBV7-9 and J is TRBJ2-5, with 7 bases lining up with TRBD1. Germline lookup yields CDR1 SEHNR and CDR2 FQNEAQ (reference sequence). The CDR3 runs to 16 residues. CDR3 in DNA: TGTGCCAGCAGCTCCACAGGGGACCCCCGAGGAGAGACCCCGTACTTC. Protein product: CASSSTGDPRGETPYF.

The chain couples TRBV27 to TRBJ1-1; D unresolved. V lost 8 bases to trimming and J lost 8 bases, with 21 bases between them. Germline V lookup: CDR1 MNHEY, CDR2 SMNVEV (reference sequence). This CDR3 is 14 amino acids long. The CDR3 loop is CASSRPFQLQEAFF. Here the CDR3 DNA reads TGTGCCAGCTCCCGGCCTTTCCAGCTTCAGGAAGCTTTCTTT.

J is TRBJ2-5 and V is TRBV15, with no clear D. V lost 3 bases to trimming and J lost 6 bases, with 14 bases between them. Germline V gene lookup returns CDR1 LNHNV and CDR2 YYDKDF (reference sequence). CDR3 length: 14 residues. This CDR3 reads CATSRAAEEKTQYF. The DNA of the CDR3 is TGTGCCACCAGCAGGGCAGCTGAGGAGAAGACCCAGTACTTC.

V and J are TRBV25-1 and TRBJ2-7, with 7 bases that match TRBD2. The CDR3 runs 18 residues. V was pared by 1 base and J by 0 bases, with 12 bases of the junction left unmatched. In germline, CDR1 is MGHDK, CDR2 SYGVNS. CDR3 amino acids: CASSESPRLAESSYEQYF. The CDR3, as DNA: TGTGCCAGCAGTGAATCTCCGCGACTAGCCGAAAGCTCCTACGAGCAGTACTTC.

DNA of the CDR3: TGTGCCAGCAGTCTGGGACTAGCGAACATTCAGTACTTC. It yields the protein CASSLGLANIQYF. The chain employs TRBV28 and TRBJ2-4; 10 nucleotides agree with TRBD2. The CDR3 length is 13 residues. J was trimmed by 7 bases and V by 5 bases; bases with no gene match: 2. Per germline, CDR1 MDHEN and CDR2 SYDVKM. The complete variable domain, with remaining parts taken from reference TRBV28 and TRBJ2-4, reads DVKVTQSSRYLVKRTGEKVFLECVQDMDHENMFWYRQDPGLGLRLIYFSYDVKMKEKGDIPEGYSVSREKKERFSLILESASTNQTSMYLCASSLGLANIQYFGAGTRLSVL.

The chain has TRBV5-1 and TRBJ1-3, with a weak D call TRBD1 (5 bases). Trimming stripped 0 bases from V and 0 bases from J, with 16 bases between. The CDR3 spans 18 residues. Per the germline V gene, CDR1 is SGHRS and CDR2 is YFSETQ. CDR3 sequence (DNA): TGCGCCAGCAGCTTGGATGGGTCAGGGATGTTCTCTGGAAACACCATATATTTT. Its protein is CASSLDGSGMFSGNTIYF.

This clonotype appeared a few times. The chain couples TRBV27 to TRBJ2-3; possibly TRBD1 or TRBD2 for D (6 bases each). The CDR3 is made up of 15 amino acids. V gave up 2 bases and J gave up 2 bases, with 11 bases separating them. Germline assignment: CDR1 MNHEY and CDR2 SMNVEV (reference sequence). The CDR3 bases are TGTGCCAGCAGTTTACGAGGGGGGACCACAGATACGCAGTATTTT. Residues: CASSLRGGTTDTQYF.